This TCR beta chain was recorded in a study of shared clonotypes between healthy human individuals. The donors, healthy adults who were HIV-negative, had experienced no recent acute infections or vaccinations. TCRdb's copy holds only in-frame clones and misses some; the assay was immunoSEQ multiplex PCR. The sample shows 470,000 or so clones, over 75% of them seen only once. This TCR derives from a woman in her 40s in good health. Some clones in this sample may be carry-over from other donors' samples. Sequenced: PBMCs.

The CDR3 DNA reads as TGTGCCAGCAGCTTAACTAGCGGGTATTACCAGCAGTACTTC. Translating gives CASSLTSGYYQQYF. V usage is TRBV7-9 and J usage is TRBJ2-7; 9 positions agree with TRBD2. Germline V CDR1 and CDR2: SEHNR, FQNEAQ (reference sequence). CDR3 length: 14 residues. J lost 8 bases, V lost 2 bases, and 7 bases had no gene match.